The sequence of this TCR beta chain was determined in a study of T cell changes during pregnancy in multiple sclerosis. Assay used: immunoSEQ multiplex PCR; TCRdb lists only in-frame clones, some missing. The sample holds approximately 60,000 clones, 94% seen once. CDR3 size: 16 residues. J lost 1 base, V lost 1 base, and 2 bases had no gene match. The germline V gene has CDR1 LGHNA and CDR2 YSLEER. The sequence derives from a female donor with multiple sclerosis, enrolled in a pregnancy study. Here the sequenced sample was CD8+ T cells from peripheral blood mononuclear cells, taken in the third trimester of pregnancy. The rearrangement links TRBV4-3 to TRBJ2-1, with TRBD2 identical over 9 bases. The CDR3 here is CASSQAAGGSYNEQFF. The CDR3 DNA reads TGCGCCAGCAGCCAAGCGGCGGGAGGGTCCTACAATGAGCAGTTCTTC.